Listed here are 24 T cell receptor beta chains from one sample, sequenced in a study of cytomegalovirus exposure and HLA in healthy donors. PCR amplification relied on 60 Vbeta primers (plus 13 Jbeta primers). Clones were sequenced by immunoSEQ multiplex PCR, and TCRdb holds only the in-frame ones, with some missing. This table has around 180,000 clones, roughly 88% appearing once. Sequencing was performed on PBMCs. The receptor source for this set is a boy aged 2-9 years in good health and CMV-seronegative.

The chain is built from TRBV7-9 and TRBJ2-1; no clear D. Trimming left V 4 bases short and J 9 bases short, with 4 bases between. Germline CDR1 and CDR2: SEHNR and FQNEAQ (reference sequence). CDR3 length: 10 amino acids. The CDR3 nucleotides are TGTGCCAGCAGCTCGGGTGAGCAGTTCTTC. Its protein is CASSSGEQFF.

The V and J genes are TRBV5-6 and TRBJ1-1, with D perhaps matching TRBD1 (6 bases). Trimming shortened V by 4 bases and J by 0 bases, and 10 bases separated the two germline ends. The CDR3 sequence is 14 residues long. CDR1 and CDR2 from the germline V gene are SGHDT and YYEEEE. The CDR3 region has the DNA TGTGCCAGCAGCGGCAGGGGAATGAACACTGAAGCTTTCTTT. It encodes CASSGRGMNTEAFF. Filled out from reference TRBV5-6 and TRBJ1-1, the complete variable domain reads DAGVTQSPTHLIKTRGQQVTLRCSPKSGHDTVSWYQQALGQGPQFIFQYYEEEERQRGNFPDRFSGHQFPNYSSELNVNALLLGDSALYLCASSGRGMNTEAFFGQGTRLTVV.

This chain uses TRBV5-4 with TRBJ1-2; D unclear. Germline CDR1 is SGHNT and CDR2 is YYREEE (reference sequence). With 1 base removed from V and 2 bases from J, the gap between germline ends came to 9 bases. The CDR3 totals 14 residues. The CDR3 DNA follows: TGTGCCAGCAGCTTGCGAGCTTCAAACTATGGCTACACCTTC. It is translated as CASSLRASNYGYTF.

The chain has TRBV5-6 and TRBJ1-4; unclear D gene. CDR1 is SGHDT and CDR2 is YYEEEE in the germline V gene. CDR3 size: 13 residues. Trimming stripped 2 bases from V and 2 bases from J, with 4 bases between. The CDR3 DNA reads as TGTGCCAGCAGCTTCGGTACTAATGAAAAACTGTTTTTT. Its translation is CASSFGTNEKLFF.

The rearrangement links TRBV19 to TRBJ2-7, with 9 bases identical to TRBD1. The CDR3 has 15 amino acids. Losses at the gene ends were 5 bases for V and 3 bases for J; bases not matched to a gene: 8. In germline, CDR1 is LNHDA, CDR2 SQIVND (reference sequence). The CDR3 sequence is CASSSQGAVSYEQYF. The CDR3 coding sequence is TGTGCCAGTAGTTCACAGGGGGCGGTAAGCTACGAGCAGTACTTC. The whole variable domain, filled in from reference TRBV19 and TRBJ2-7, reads DGGITQSPKYLFRKEGQNVTLSCEQNLNHDAMYWYRQDPGQGLRLIYYSQIVNDFQKGDIAEGYSVSREKKESFPLTVTSAQKNPTAFYLCASSSQGAVSYEQYFGPGTRLTVT.

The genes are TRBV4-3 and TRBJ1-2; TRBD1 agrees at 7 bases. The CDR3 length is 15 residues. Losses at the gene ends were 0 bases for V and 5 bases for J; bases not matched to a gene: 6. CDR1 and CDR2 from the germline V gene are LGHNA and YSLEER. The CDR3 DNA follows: TGCGCCAGCAGCCAAGACGAGGGACAGAGATATGGCTACACCTTC. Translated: CASSQDEGQRYGYTF.

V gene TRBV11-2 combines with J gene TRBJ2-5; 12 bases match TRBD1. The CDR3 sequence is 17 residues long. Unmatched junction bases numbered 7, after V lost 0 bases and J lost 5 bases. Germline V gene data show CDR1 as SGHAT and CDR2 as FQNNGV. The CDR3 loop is CASSLEGTGGAWETQYF. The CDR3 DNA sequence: TGTGCCAGCAGCTTAGAGGGGACAGGGGGCGCATGGGAGACCCAGTACTTC.

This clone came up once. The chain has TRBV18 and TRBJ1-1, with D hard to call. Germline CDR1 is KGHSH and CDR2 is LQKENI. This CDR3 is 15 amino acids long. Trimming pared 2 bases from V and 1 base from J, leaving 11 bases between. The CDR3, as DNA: TGTGCCAGCTCACCAAAGGCGGGGAAGAACACTGAAGCTTTCTTT. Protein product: CASSPKAGKNTEAFF.

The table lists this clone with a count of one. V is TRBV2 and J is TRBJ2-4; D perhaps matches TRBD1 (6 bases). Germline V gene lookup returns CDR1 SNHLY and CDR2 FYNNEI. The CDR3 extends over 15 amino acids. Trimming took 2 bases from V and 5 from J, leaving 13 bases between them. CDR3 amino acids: CASSESPRGENIQYF. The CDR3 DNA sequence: TGTGCCAGCAGTGAAAGTCCCAGGGGAGAAAACATTCAGTACTTC.

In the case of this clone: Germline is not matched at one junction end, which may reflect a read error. CDR3 nucleotides: TGTTCCAGCAGCTCCCGGACAGGGGGCCCTAGAGATACGCAGTATTTT. Its protein is CSSSSRTGGPRDTQYF. The chain uses TRBV7-9 and TRBJ2-3; 11 bases are a match to TRBD1. The CDR3 spans 16 residues. From germline, CDR1 is SEHNR and CDR2 FQNEAQ (reference sequence).

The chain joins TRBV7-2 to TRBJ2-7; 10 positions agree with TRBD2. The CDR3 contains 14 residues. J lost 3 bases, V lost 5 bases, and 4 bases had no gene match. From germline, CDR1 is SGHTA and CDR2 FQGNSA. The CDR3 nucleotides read TGTGCCAGCAGCCGGACTAGCGGCCTCTACGAGCAGTACTTC. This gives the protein CASSRTSGLYEQYF.

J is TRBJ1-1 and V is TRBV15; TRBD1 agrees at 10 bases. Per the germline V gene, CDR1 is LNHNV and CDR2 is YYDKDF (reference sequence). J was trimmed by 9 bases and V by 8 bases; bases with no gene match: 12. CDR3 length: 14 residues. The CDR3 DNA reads TGTGCCACCGGAGACAGGGGGCTTTCCCTTCAAGCTTTCTTT. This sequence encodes CATGDRGLSLQAFF.

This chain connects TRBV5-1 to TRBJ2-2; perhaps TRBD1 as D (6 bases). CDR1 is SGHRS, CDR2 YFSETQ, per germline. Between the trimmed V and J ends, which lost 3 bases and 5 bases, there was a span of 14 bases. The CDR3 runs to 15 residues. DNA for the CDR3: TGCGCCAGCAGCTCTAACAGGGATGGGACCGGGGAGCTGTTTTTT. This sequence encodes CASSSNRDGTGELFF. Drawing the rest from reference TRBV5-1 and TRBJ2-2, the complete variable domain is KAGVTQTPRYLIKTRGQQVTLSCSPISGHRSVSWYQQTPGQGLQFLFEYFSETQRNKGNFPGRFSGRQFSNSRSEMNVSTLELGDSALYLCASSSNRDGTGELFFGEGSRLTVL.

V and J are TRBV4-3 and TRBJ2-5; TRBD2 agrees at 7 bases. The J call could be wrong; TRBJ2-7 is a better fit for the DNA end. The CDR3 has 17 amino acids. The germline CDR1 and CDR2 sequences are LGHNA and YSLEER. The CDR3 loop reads CASSQDSRASGRYEQYF. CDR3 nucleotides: TGCGCCAGCAGCCAAGATTCCCGGGCTAGCGGTAGATACGAGCAGTACTTC.

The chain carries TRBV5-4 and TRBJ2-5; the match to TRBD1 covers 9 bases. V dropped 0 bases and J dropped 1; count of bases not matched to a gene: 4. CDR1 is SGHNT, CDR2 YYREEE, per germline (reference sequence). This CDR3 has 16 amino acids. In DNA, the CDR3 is TGTGCCAGCAGCTTGGGACAGGGGGTAAGCCAAGAGACCCAGTACTTC. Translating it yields CASSLGQGVSQETQYF.

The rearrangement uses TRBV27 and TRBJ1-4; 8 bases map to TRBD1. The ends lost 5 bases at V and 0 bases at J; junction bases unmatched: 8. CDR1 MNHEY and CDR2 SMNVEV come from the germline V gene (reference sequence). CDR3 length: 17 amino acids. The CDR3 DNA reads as TGTGCCAGCAGTACAAGGACAGGGCCCGCAACTAATGAAAAACTGTTTTTT. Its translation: CASSTRTGPATNEKLFF.

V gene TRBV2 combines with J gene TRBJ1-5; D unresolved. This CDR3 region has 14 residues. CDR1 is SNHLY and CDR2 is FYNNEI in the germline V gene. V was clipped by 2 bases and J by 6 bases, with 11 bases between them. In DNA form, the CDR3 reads TGTGCCAGCAGTGAACCTTTAGGAGGTCAGCCCCAGCATTTT. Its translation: CASSEPLGGQPQHF.

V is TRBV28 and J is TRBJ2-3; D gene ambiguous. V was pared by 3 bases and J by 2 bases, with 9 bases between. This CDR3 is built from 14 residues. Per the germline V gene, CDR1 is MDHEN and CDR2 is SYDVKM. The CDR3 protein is CASSLSAITDTQYF. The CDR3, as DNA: TGTGCCAGCAGTTTGAGCGCCATCACAGATACGCAGTATTTT. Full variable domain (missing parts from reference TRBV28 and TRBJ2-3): DVKVTQSSRYLVKRTGEKVFLECVQDMDHENMFWYRQDPGLGLRLIYFSYDVKMKEKGDIPEGYSVSREKKERFSLILESASTNQTSMYLCASSLSAITDTQYFGPGTRLTVL.

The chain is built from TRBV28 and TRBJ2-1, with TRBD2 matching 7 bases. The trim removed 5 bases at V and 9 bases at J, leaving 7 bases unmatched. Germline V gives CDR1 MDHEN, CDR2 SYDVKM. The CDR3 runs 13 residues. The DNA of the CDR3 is TGTGCCAGCAGTCAGAGCGGGGCGGCTGAGCAGTTCTTC. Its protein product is CASSQSGAAEQFF.

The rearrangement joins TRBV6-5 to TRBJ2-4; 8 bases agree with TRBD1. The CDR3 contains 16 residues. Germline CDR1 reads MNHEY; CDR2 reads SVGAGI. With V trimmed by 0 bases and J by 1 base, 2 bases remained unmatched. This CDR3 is CASSYSQGVAKNIQYF. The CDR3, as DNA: TGTGCCAGCAGTTACTCACAGGGGGTGGCCAAAAACATTCAGTACTTC.

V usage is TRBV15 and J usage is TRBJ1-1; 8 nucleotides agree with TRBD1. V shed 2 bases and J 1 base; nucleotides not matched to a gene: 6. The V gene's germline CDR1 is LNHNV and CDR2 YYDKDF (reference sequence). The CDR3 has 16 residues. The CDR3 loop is CATSRPIGTGNTEAFF. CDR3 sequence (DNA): TGTGCCACCAGCAGACCTATTGGGACAGGGAACACTGAAGCTTTCTTT.

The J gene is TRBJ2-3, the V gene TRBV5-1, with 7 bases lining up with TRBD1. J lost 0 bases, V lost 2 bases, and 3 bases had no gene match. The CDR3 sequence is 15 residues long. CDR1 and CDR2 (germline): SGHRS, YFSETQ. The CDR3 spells CASSLGGLSTDTQYF. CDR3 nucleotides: TGCGCCAGCAGCTTAGGGGGCCTCAGCACAGATACGCAGTATTTT.

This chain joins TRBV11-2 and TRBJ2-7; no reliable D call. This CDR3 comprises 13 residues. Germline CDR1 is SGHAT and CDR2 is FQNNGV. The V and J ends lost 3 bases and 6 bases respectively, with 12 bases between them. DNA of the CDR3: TGTGCCAGCAGCTTGCGGCGGCAGTCCGAGCAGTACGTC. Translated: CASSLRRQSEQYV.

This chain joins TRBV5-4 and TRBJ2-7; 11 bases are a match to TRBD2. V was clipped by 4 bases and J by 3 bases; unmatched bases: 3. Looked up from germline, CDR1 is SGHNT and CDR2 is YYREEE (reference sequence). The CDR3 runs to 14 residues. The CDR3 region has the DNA TGTGCCAGCAGCCAGACTAGCGGGGACTACGAGCAGTACTTC. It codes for CASSQTSGDYEQYF.